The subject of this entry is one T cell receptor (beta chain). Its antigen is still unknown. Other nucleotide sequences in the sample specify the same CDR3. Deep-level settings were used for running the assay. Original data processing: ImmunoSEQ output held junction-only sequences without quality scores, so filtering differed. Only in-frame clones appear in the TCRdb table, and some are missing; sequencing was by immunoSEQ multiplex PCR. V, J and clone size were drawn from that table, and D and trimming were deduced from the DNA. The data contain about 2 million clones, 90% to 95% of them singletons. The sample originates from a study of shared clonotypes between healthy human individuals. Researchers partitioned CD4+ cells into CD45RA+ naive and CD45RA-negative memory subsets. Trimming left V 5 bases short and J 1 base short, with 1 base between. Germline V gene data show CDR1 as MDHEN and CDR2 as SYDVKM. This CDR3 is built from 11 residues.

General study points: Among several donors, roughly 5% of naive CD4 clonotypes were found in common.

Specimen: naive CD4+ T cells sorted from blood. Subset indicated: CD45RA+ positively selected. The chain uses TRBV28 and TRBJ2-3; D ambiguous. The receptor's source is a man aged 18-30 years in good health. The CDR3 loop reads CASSRTDTQYF. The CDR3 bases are TGTGCCAGCAGTCGCACAGATACGCAGTATTTT.